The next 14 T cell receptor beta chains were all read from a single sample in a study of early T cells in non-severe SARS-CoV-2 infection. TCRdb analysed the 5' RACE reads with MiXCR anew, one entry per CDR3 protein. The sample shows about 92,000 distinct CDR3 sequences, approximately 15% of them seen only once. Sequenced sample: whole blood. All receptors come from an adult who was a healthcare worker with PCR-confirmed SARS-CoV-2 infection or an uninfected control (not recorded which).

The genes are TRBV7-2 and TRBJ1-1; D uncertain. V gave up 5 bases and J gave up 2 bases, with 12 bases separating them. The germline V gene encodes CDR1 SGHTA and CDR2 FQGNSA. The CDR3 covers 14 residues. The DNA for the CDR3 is TGTGCCAGCAGCGTAAGGTTCACAAACACTGAAGCTTTCTTT. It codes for CASSVRFTNTEAFF. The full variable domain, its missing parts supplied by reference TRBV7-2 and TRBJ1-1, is GAGVSQSPSNKVTEKGKDVELRCDPISGHTALYWYRQSLGQGLEFLIYFQGNSAPDKSGLPSDRFSAERTGGSVSTLTIQRTQQEDSAVYLCASSVRFTNTEAFFGQGTRLTVV.

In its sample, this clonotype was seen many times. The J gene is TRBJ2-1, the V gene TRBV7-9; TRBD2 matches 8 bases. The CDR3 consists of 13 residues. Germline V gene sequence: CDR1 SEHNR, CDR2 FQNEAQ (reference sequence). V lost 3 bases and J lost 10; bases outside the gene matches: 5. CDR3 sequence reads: CASSFARLAEQFF. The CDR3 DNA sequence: TGTGCCAGCAGCTTCGCCCGACTAGCGGAGCAGTTCTTC. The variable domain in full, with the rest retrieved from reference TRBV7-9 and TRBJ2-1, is DTGVSQNPRHKITKRGQNVTFRCDPISEHNRLYWYRQTLGQGPEFLTYFQNEAQLEKSRLLSDRFSAERPKGSFSTLEIQRTEQGDSAMYLCASSFARLAEQFFGPGTRLTVL.

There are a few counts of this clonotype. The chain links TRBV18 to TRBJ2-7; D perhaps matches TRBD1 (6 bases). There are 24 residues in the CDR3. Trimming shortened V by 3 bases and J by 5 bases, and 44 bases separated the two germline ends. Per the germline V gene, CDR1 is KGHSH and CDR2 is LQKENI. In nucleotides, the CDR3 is TGTGCCAGCTCACCGGGTTGGGGGCCCCCGGGCTTCAGGGGATCGGACTTTATGGGACACGAGCAGTACTTC. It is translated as CASSPGWGPPGFRGSDFMGHEQYF.

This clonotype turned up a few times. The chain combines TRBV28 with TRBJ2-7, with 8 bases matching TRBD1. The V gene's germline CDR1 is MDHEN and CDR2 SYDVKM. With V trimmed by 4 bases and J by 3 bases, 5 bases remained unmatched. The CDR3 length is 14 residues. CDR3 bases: TGTGCCAGCAGTTCCCGGGACAGGAACTACGAGCAGTACTTC. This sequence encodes CASSSRDRNYEQYF.

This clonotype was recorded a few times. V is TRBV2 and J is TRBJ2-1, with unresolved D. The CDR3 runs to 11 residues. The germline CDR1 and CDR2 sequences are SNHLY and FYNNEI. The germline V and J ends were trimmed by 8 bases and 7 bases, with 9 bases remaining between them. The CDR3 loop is CASFVANEQFF. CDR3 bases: TGTGCCAGCTTTGTGGCAAATGAGCAGTTCTTC.

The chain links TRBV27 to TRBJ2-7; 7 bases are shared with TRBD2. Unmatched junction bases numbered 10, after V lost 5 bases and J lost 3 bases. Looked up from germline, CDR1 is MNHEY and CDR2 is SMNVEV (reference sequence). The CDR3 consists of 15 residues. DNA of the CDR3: TGTGCCAGCAGTGCCCCGGGACTACGCTTCTACGAGCAGTACTTC. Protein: CASSAPGLRFYEQYF.

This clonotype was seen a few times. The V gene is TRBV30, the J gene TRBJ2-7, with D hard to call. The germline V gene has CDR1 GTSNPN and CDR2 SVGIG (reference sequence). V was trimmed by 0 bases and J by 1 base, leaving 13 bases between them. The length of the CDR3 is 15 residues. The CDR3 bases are TGTGCCTGGAGTGTATCCCCCCAGCAGTCCTACGAGCAGTACTTC. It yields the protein CAWSVSPQQSYEQYF.

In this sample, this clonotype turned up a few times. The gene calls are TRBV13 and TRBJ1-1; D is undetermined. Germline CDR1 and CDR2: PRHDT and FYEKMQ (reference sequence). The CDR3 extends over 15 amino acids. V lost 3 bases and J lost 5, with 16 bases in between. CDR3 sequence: CASSFTATARTEAFF. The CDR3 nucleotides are TGTGCCAGCAGCTTCACGGCCACAGCCCGGACTGAAGCTTTCTTT.

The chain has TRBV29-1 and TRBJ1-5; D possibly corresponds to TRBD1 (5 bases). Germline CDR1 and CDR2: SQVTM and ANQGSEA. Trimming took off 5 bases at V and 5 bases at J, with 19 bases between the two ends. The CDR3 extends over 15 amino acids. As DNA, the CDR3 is TGCAGCGTTACCGTGCAGGGACGGAGGGATCAGCCCCAGCATTTT. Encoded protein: CSVTVQGRRDQPQHF.

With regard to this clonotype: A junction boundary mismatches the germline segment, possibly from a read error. The CDR3 loop is CVSSLNREASYEQYF. The CDR3 DNA reads TGTGTCAGCAGCTTAAATCGGGAGGCGTCCTACGAGCAGTACTTC. The V and J genes are TRBV7-6 and TRBJ2-7; TRBD2 matches at 7 bases. The CDR3 runs to 15 residues. CDR1 is SGHVS, CDR2 FNYEAQ, per germline.

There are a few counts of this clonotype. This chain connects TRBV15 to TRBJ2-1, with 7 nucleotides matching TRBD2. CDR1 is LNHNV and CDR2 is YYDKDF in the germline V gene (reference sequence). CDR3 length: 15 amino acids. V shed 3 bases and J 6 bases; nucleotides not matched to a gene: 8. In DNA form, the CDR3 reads TGTGCCACCAGCAGTGAGAGCGGGATTCTCAATGAGCAGTTCTTC. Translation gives CATSSESGILNEQFF.

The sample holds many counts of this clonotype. The CDR3 loop is CASSLGVGASGANVLTF. The CDR3 nucleotides read TGTGCCAGCAGCTTAGGCGTTGGAGCTTCTGGGGCCAACGTCCTGACTTTC. The chain has TRBV7-3 and TRBJ2-6; D is uncertain. The ends were cut back, 2 bases at V and 1 base at J, with 12 bases in the middle. The CDR3 has 17 residues. The germline CDR1 and CDR2 sequences are SGHTA and FQGTGA.

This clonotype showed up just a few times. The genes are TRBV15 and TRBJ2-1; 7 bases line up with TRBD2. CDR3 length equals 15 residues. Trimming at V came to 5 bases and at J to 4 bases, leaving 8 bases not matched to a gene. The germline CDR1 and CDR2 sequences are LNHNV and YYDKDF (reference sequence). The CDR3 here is CATSPASGRYNEQFF. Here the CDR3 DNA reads TGTGCCACCAGCCCGGCTAGCGGACGGTACAATGAGCAGTTCTTC.

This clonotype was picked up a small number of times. CDR3 in amino acids: CASSLTDSYEQYF. The CDR3 DNA sequence: TGTGCCAGCAGTTTGACCGACAGTTACGAGCAGTACTTC. The chain employs TRBV27 and TRBJ2-7, with D tentatively TRBD1 (5 bases). Trimming stripped 3 bases from V and 4 bases from J, with 10 bases between. CDR1 and CDR2 (germline): MNHEY, SMNVEV (reference sequence). The CDR3 runs to 13 residues.